These T cell receptor beta chains were read from a single sample in a study of cytomegalovirus exposure and HLA in healthy donors. Sequenced by immunoSEQ multiplex PCR; TCRdb stores in-frame clones only, minus some. The sample holds about 190,000 clones, around 81% seen once. The sequencing input was PBMCs. Source of these receptors: a man between 18 and 29 years old in good health and CMV-seronegative. The CDR3 runs from the conserved cysteine through the conserved F or W. D genes are given only for firm matches. Clone size is stated in some rows and not others, as once, few, many or a class when expanded.

V gene	clone size	D gene	CDR3 length	J gene	CDR3 DNA	CDR3 protein
TRBV7-9	NA	NA	15	TRBJ2-5	TGTGCCAGCAGCTTAGCGAGTACGTACCAAGAGACCCAGTACTTC	CASSLASTYQETQYF
TRBV9	NA	NA	15	TRBJ1-1	TGTGCCAGCAGCGTAGGGGGCGCGACGGTTACTGAAGCTTTCTTT	CASSVGGATVTEAFF
TRBV30	NA	TRBD2	20	TRBJ2-7	TGTGCCTGGAGTGTACGTACTAGCGGGACCCCCAAGTTAAGCTCCTACGAGCAGTACTTC	CAWSVRTSGTPKLSSYEQYF
TRBV27	NA	TRBD1	15	TRBJ1-2	TGTGCCAGCAGTTTGGGGTTAGGGGGCTCCTATGGCTACACCTTC	CASSLGLGGSYGYTF
TRBV21-1	NA	NA	18	TRBJ1-2	TGTGCCAGCAGCAACTCTCGGCCAGAGACACAAGCTAACTATGGCTACACCTTC	CASSNSRPETQANYGYTF
TRBV4-3	NA	TRBD1	15	TRBJ2-7	TGCGCCAGCAGCCCGACGGGGACAGGGCCCCACGAGCAGTACTTC	CASSPTGTGPHEQYF
TRBV19	many	NA	14	TRBJ1-1	TGTGCCAGTAGTCTACAGGCTGCGAGCACTGAAGCTTTCTTT	CASSLQAASTEAFF
TRBV28	once	NA	16	TRBJ1-5	TGTGCCAGCAGTTCTGTGGGAGGAGGTAATAATCAGCCCCAGCATTTT	CASSSVGGGNNQPQHF
TRBV7-9	once	NA	12	TRBJ1-2	TGTGCCAGCAGCCCCCCCGGCTATGGCTACACCTTC	CASSPPGYGYTF
TRBV14	once	NA	15	TRBJ2-7	TGTGCCAGCAGCCAAGATATTGCAGGGTGGTACGAGCAGTACTTC	CASSQDIAGWYEQYF
TRBV11-3	NA	NA	18	TRBJ2-1	TGTGCCAGCAGCTTAAGTGGGACAAGATCTAGTTTCTACAATGAGCAGTTCTTC	CASSLSGTRSSFYNEQFF
TRBV10-3	NA	TRBD1	13	TRBJ2-1	TGTGCCGCAGGACAGGGGGCGTTGAATGAGCAGTTCTTC	CAAGQGALNEQFF
TRBV9	NA	NA	16	TRBJ2-1	TGTGCCAGCAGCGTAGGAGGCGGCCTCTCCTACAATGAGCAGTTCTTC	CASSVGGGLSYNEQFF
TRBV5-1	NA	TRBD1	15	TRBJ2-5	TGCGCCAGCAGCTGGGGGACAGGGGAACAAGAGACCCAGTACTTC	CASSWGTGEQETQYF
TRBV7-8	NA	NA	12	TRBJ2-7	TGTGCCAGCAGCTCAACAGGGTACGAGCAGTACTTC	CASSSTGYEQYF
TRBV7-9	few	TRBD2	14	TRBJ2-1	TGTGCCAGCAGCTACGGGATAGCGGGAGGGCCGGTGTTCTTC	CASSYGIAGGPVFF
TRBV18	NA	NA	16	TRBJ1-5	TGTGCCAGCTCACCGTTCTACGAGGGTAGCAATCAGCCCCAGCATTTT	CASSPFYEGSNQPQHF
TRBV19	NA	NA	14	TRBJ2-7	TGTGCCAGCCCCGACGGGCGGGGAACCTACGAGCAGTACTTC	CASPDGRGTYEQYF
TRBV5-1	NA	TRBD1	16	TRBJ1-5	TGCGCCAGCAGCTTGGACGGAGGGGGCCCCAATCAGCCCCAGCATTTT	CASSLDGGGPNQPQHF
TRBV5-1	NA	NA	14	TRBJ1-2	TGCGCCAGCAGCTTTGGCGGACAATCGGGCGGCTACACCTTC	CASSFGGQSGGYTF
TRBV28	NA	TRBD2	17	TRBJ2-3	TGTGCCAGCAGGCCGGGACTAGCGGGAGTCTGGCCAGATACGCAGTATTTT	CASRPGLAGVWPDTQYF
TRBV7-3	NA	NA	14	TRBJ2-7	TGTGCCAGCAGCTTAAACGGAGGGGCCTACGAGCAGTACTTC	CASSLNGGAYEQYF
TRBV28	NA	TRBD1	15	TRBJ2-1	TGTGCCAGCAGTAGGACAGGGGGGATCTACAATGAGCAGTTCTTC	CASSRTGGIYNEQFF
TRBV10-3	NA	NA	19	TRBJ1-1	TGTGCCATCAGTGAGTCGACTTGGCCGGGGGGAAGTATGAACACTGAAGCTTTCTTT	CAISESTWPGGSMNTEAFF
TRBV5-4	NA	NA	16	TRBJ2-5	TGTGCCAGCAGTTCTGGGACTCGGGGTAGTAGCGAGACCCAGTACTTC	CASSSGTRGSSETQYF
TRBV29-1	NA	NA	13	TRBJ2-1	TGCAGCGTTGAAGAACGGAGAAACAATGAGCAGTTCTTC	CSVEERRNNEQFF
TRBV7-2	NA	TRBD2	16	TRBJ2-1	TGTGCCAGCAGCTTAGCGAGGGCGGGAGTAAGTAATGAGCAGTTCTTC	CASSLARAGVSNEQFF
TRBV7-6	NA	TRBD1	14	TRBJ2-7	TGTGCCAGCAGCTCATCGGGACAGGGGGTCGAGCAGTACTTC	CASSSSGQGVEQYF
TRBV28	NA	TRBD1	15	TRBJ1-5	TGTGCCAGCAGTGCGGGACAGGGGGGAGTTCAGCCCCAGCATTTT	CASSAGQGGVQPQHF
TRBV4-3	NA	NA	13	TRBJ2-3	TGCGCCAGCAGCCAAGAACGAGGAGATACGCAGTATTTT	CASSQERGDTQYF
TRBV18	NA	TRBD1	15	TRBJ1-2	TGTGCCAGCTCACCCGGGACAGGGGGGCCCTATGGCTACACCTTC	CASSPGTGGPYGYTF
TRBV7-2	NA	TRBD2	15	TRBJ2-7	TGTGCCAGCAGCCTCCAGCGGGGGCCGGCCTACGAGCAGTACTTC	CASSLQRGPAYEQYF
TRBV7-2	NA	NA	12	TRBJ2-1	TGTGCCAGCAGCTTCACCTACAATGAGCAGTTCTTC	CASSFTYNEQFF
TRBV7-9	once	TRBD1	15	TRBJ2-1	TGTGCCAGCAGCGACCGACAGGGGATTAACAATGAGCAGTTCTTC	CASSDRQGINNEQFF
TRBV5-1	NA	TRBD1	15	TRBJ2-7	TGCGCCAGCAGCTTATTACAGGGGAGTTCCTACGAGCAGTACTTC	CASSLLQGSSYEQYF
TRBV2	NA	TRBD1	15	TRBJ1-5	TGTGCCAGCACCTTAAGGACAGGTAGCAATCAGCCCCAGCATTTT	CASTLRTGSNQPQHF
TRBV9	NA	TRBD1	15	TRBJ1-1	TGTGCCAGCAGCGTCATAAACAGGGGACCAATCGAAGCTTTCTTT	CASSVINRGPIEAFF
TRBV5-1	few	NA	13	TRBJ2-5	TGCGCCAGCAGCTTGGCTAGCCAAGAGACCCAGTACTTC	CASSLASQETQYF
TRBV27	once	NA	16	TRBJ2-3	TGTGCCAGCAGTCATTTCACGACAGGTAACACAGATACGCAGTATTTT	CASSHFTTGNTDTQYF
TRBV6-5	NA	TRBD2	15	TRBJ2-5	TGTGCCAGCAGTTACTCCAGACTAGCGGTTGAGACCCAGTACTTC	CASSYSRLAVETQYF
TRBV6-1	NA	TRBD1	14	TRBJ2-4	TGTGCCAGCAGTCTGACAGGGGGCGCAAACATTCAGTACTTC	CASSLTGGANIQYF
TRBV7-8	NA	TRBD2	17	TRBJ2-7	TGTGCCAGCAGCCGACCCGGAGGACTAGCGGCCTCCTACGAGCAGTACTTC	CASSRPGGLAASYEQYF
TRBV27	NA	NA	14	TRBJ2-7	TGTGCCAGCAGTCCGCAGACTAGCTCCTACGAGCAGTACTTC	CASSPQTSSYEQYF
TRBV29-1	NA	TRBD2	17	TRBJ2-5	TGCAGCGTTGAAAAGGCTAGCGGGAGGTGGTACCAAGAGACCCAGTACTTC	CSVEKASGRWYQETQYF
TRBV5-1	once	TRBD1	16	TRBJ2-5	TGCGCCAGCAGCTCGGAGGGACAGGGGGTCGAAGAGACCCAGTACTTC	CASSSEGQGVEETQYF
TRBV27	NA	NA	16	TRBJ1-2	TGTGCCAGCAGTGACGGACCCGGAGGAGCTAACTATGGCTACACCTTC	CASSDGPGGANYGYTF
TRBV19	NA	TRBD1	14	TRBJ1-5	TGTGCCAGTAGCTACAGGGGGGGGAATCAGCCCCAGCATTTT	CASSYRGGNQPQHF
TRBV27	NA	TRBD2	16	TRBJ2-1	TGTGCCAGCAGTTTAACTAGCGGGAATTTGAGGAATGAGCAGTTCTTC	CASSLTSGNLRNEQFF
TRBV10-2	NA	TRBD1	15	TRBJ2-2	TGCGCCAGCAGTGAGATCGAGGGGGCCTCCGGGGAGCTGTTTTTT	CASSEIEGASGELFF
TRBV7-6	NA	NA	17	TRBJ1-5	TGTGCCAGCAGCTTAGTACGCAACAGGGCCAGCAATCAGCCCCAGCATTTT	CASSLVRNRASNQPQHF
TRBV5-8	NA	TRBD1	13	TRBJ1-2	TGTGCCAGCAGCTTGAGAGGGGGCGAAGGCTACACCTTC	CASSLRGGEGYTF
TRBV9	NA	NA	14	TRBJ1-3	TGTGCCAGCAGCGTAGCCGGCTCTGGAAACACCATATATTTT	CASSVAGSGNTIYF
TRBV5-1	NA	TRBD1	14	TRBJ2-3	TGCGCCAGCAGCTTGAGACAGGGGATAGATACGCAGTATTTT	CASSLRQGIDTQYF
TRBV7-9	NA	NA	13	TRBJ1-2	TGTGCCAGCTCCGACGGGCAGGAGGATGGCTACACCTTC	CASSDGQEDGYTF
TRBV4-1	once	NA	16	TRBJ1-5	TGCGCCAGCAGCCAAGATCCGGGGGGTAGCAATCAGCCCCAGCATTTT	CASSQDPGGSNQPQHF
TRBV5-1	NA	TRBD1	16	TRBJ1-3	TGCGCCAGCAGCCTCGGACAGGGCCTCTCTGGAAACACCATATATTTT	CASSLGQGLSGNTIYF
TRBV5-4	NA	NA	14	TRBJ2-1	TGTGCCAGCAGCGATCCCGATGGCGGGGGCAACGGGTTCTTC	CASSDPDGGGNGFF
TRBV5-6	few	NA	15	TRBJ2-5	TGTGCCAGCAGCTTCCTATGGGGGGGCGGTGAGACCCAGTACTTC	CASSFLWGGGETQYF
TRBV12-5	NA	NA	10	TRBJ2-1	TGTGCTAGTGCCTTTAATGAGCAGTTCTTC	CASAFNEQFF